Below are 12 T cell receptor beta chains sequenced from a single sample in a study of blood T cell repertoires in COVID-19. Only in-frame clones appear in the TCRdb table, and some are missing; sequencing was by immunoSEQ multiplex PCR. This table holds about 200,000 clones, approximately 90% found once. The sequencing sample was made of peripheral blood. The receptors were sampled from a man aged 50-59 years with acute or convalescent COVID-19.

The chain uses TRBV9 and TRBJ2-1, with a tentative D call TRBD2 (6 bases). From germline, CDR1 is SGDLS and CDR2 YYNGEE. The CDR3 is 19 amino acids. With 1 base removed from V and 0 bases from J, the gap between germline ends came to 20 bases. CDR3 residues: CASSVRLSGHSSSYNEQFF. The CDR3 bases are TGTGCCAGCAGCGTACGGCTTAGCGGACACTCGAGCTCCTACAATGAGCAGTTCTTC.

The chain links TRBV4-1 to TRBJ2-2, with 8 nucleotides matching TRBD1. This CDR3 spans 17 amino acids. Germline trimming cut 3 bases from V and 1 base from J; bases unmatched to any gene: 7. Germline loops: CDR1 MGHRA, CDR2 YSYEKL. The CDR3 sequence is CASSHRDRGRNTGELFF. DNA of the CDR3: TGCGCCAGCAGCCATAGAGACAGGGGAAGGAACACCGGGGAGCTGTTTTTT.

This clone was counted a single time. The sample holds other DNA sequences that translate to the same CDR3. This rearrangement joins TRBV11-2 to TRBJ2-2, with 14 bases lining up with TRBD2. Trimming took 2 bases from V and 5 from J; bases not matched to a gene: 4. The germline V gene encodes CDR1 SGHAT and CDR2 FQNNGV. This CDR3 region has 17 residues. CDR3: CASSLLGLAGVTGELFF. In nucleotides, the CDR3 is TGTGCCAGCAGCTTACTGGGACTAGCGGGAGTAACCGGGGAGCTGTTTTTT.

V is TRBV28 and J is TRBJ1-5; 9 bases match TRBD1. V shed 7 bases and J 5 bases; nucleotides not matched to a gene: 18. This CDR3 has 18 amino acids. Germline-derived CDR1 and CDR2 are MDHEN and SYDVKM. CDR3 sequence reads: CASIRRGTGGVRYQPQHF. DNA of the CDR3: TGTGCCAGCATCCGGAGAGGAACAGGGGGCGTTCGTTATCAGCCCCAGCATTTT.

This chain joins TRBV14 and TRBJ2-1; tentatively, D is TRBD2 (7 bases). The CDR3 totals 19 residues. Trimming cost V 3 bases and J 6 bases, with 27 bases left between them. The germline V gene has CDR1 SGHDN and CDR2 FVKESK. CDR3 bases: TGTGCCAGCAGCCATCTTGGCGGGGGATTGTCGGGGGCGGGCAATGAGCAGTTCTTC. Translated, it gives CASSHLGGGLSGAGNEQFF.

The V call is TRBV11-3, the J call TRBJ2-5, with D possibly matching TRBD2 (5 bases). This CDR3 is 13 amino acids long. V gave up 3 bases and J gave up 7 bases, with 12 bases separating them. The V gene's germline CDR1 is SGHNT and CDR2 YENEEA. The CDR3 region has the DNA TGTGCCAGCAGCTTGGACTTTATGGGGACCCAGTACTTC. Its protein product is CASSLDFMGTQYF.

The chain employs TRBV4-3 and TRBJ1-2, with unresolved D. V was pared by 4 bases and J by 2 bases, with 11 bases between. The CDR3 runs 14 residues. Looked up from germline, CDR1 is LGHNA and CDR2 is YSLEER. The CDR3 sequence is CASSPEARNYGYTF. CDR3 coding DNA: TGCGCCAGCAGCCCAGAGGCGAGGAACTATGGCTACACCTTC.

CDR3 nucleotide sequence: TGCGCCAGCAGCTTGCTTGACAGTAGACAAGAGACCCAGTACTTC. Amino acid sequence: CASSLLDSRQETQYF. The chain has TRBV5-1 and TRBJ2-5; D may be TRBD1 (5 bases). The V gene's germline CDR1 is SGHRS and CDR2 YFSETQ. V was clipped by 1 base and J by 2 bases, with 12 bases between them. This CDR3 comprises 15 residues.

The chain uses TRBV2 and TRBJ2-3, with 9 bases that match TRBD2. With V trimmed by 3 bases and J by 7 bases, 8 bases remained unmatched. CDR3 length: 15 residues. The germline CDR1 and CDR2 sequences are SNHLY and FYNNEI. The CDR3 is CASSDGARGGYTQYF. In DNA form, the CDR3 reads TGTGCCAGCAGTGATGGGGCGCGGGGGGGGTATACGCAGTATTTT.

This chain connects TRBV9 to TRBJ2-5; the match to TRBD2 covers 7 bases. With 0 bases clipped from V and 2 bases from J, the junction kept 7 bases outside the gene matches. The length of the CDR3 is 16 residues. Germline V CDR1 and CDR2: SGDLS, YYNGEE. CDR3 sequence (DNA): TGTGCCAGCAGCGTAGTTCCGGGACTAACGCAAGAGACCCAGTACTTC. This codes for CASSVVPGLTQETQYF. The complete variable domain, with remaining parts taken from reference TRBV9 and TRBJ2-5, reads DSGVTQTPKHLITATGQRVTLRCSPRSGDLSVYWYQQSLDQGLQFLIQYYNGEERAKGNILERFSAQQFPDLHSELNLSSLELGDSALYFCASSVVPGLTQETQYFGPGTRLLVL.

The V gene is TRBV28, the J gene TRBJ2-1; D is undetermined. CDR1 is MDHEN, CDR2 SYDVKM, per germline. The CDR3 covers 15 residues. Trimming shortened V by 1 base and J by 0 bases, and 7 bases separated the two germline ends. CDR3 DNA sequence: TGTGCCAGCAGTTTATTACCGAGCTCCTACAATGAGCAGTTCTTC. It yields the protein CASSLLPSSYNEQFF.

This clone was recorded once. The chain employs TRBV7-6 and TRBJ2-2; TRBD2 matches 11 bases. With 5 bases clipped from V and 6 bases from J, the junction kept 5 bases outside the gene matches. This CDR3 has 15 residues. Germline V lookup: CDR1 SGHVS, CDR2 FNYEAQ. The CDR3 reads CASSLGTSGAGELFF. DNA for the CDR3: TGTGCCAGCAGCCTGGGGACTAGCGGTGCCGGGGAGCTGTTTTTT.